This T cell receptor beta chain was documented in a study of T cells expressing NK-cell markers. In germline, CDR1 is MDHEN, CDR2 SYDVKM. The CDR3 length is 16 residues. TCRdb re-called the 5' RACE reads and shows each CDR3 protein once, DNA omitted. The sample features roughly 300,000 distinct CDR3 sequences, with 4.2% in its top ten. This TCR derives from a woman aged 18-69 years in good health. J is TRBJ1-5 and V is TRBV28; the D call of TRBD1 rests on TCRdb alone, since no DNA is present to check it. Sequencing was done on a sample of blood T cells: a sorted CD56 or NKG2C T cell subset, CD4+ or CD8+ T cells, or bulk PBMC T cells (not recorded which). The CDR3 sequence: CASSFLVMGGRQPQHF.